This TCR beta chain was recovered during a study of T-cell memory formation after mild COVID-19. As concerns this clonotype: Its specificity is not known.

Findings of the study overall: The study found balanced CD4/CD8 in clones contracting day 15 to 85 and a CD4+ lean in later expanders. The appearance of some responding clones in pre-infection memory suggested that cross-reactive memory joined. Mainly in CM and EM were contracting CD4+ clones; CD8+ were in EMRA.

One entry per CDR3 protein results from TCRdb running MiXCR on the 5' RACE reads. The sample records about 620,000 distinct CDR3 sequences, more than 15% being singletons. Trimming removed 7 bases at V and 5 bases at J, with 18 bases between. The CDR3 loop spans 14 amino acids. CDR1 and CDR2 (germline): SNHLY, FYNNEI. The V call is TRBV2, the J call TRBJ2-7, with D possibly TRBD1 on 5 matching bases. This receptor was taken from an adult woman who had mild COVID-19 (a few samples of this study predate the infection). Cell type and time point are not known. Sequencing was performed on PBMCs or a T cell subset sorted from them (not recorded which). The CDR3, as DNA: TGTGCCAGCAAGACAGTGAAAGCGAGGAACGAGCAGTACTTC. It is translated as CASKTVKARNEQYF. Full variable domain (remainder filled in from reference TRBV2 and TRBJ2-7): EPEVTQTPSHQVTQMGQEVILRCVPISNHLYFYWYRQILGQKVEFLVSFYNNEISEKSEIFDDQFSVERPDGSNFTLKIRSTKLEDSAMYFCASKTVKARNEQYFGPGTRLTVT.